This T cell receptor beta chain came from a study of molecular identifiers for immune sequencing clone quantification. CDR3 length: 14 amino acids. J lost 1 base, V lost 5 bases, and 4 bases had no gene match. Per the germline V gene, CDR1 is SEHNR and CDR2 is FQNEAQ (reference sequence). A single record per CDR3 protein comes from TCRdb applying MiXCR to the PCR reads. This sample has about half a million distinct CDR3 sequences; 25% occur once, and the top ten carry approximately 0.76%. A CD8+CD4-CCR7+CD45RA+ gate was used to sort naive CD8 T cells. Notes on the study in general: Spiked Jurkat TCR RNA equal to one cell could reportedly be picked out among one million naive cells.

There are many counts of this clonotype. The antigen is unknown. The specimen sequenced was naive CD8+ T cells from blood, with Jurkat cell RNA spiked in. Indicated subset: FACS-sorted CD8+CD4-CCR7+CD45RA+ naive T cells. The rearrangement links TRBV7-9 to TRBJ2-5, with TRBD1 matching 7 bases. The clonotype originates from a human donor in good health. Some libraries in this study had Jurkat cell RNA spiked in. The CDR3 nucleotides read TGTGCCAGCAGCGAACGGACAGGCCAAGAGACCCAGTACTTC. Translated, it gives CASSERTGQETQYF.